The clone carrying this T cell receptor (beta chain) was counted a single time. These data come from a study of shared clonotypes between healthy human individuals. Data came from immunoSEQ multiplex PCR; TCRdb stores just in-frame clones and leaves some out. The sample shows fewer than 3 million clones, about 90% of them seen only once. The study enrolled healthy HIV-negative adults without recent acute infections or vaccinations as donors. All the donors were Caucasian adults who lived in Nashville, Tennessee. The receptor was derived from a man younger than 30 in good health. Some clones in this sample may be carry-over from other donors' samples. The sequencing input was naive CD4+ T cells from PBMCs. Subset noted: CD45RA+ positively selected.

CDR3 coding DNA: TGTGCCAGCAGCTTGGGCCTAGCGGGGTCCCCCACAGATACGCAGTATTTT. Translating it yields CASSLGLAGSPTDTQYF. The rearrangement uses TRBV5-4 and TRBJ2-3, with 9 bases fitting TRBD2. Per germline, CDR1 SGHNT and CDR2 YYREEE (reference sequence). V was clipped by 0 bases and J by 2 bases; unmatched bases: 7. CDR3 size: 17 residues.